Detailed here is one TCR beta chain. The antigen remains unidentified. The data were taken from a study of a mutant IDH1 vaccine in newly diagnosed glioma. Points from the study as a whole: A vaccine-induced immune response developed in around 94% of the patients.

Time point given: week 5, during vaccination. In the vaccine, a single dose held 300 ug of the mutant IDH1 20-mer peptide, along with topical imiquimod. The CDR3 consists of 11 residues. Trimming cost V 5 bases and J 6 bases, with 8 bases left between them. The germline V gene encodes CDR1 SGHVS and CDR2 FQNEAQ. TCRdb keeps only in-frame clones here, not all; method: immunoSEQ multiplex PCR. The data show 40,000 to 60,000 clones, approximately 78% seen once. Sequencing used PBMCs, obtained from a glioma patient whose treatment included an IDH1 peptide vaccine. This clonotype originated in a woman aged 40 to 50 with glioma. The gene calls are TRBV7-8 and TRBJ2-7; D call uncertain. As DNA, the CDR3 is TGTGCCAGCAGCACCTTGGGCGAGCAGTACTTC. This translates into CASSTLGEQYF.